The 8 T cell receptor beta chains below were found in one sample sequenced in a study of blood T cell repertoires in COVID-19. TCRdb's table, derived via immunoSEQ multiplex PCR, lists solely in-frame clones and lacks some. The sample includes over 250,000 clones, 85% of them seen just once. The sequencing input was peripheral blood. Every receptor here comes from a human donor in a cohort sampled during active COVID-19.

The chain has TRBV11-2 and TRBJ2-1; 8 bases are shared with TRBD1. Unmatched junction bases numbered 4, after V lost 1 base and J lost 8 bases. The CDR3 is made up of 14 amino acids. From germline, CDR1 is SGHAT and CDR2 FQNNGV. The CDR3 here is CASSLAGGFYEQFF. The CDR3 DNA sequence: TGTGCCAGCAGCTTAGCAGGGGGCTTCTATGAGCAGTTCTTC.

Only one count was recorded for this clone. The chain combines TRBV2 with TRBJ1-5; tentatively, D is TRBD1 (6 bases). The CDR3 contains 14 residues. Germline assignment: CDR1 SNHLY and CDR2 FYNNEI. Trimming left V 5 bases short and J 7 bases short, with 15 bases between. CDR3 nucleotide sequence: TGTGCCAGCAGTTATCTAGAACAGGGACAGCCCCAGCATTTT. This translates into CASSYLEQGQPQHF. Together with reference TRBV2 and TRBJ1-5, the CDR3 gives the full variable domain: EPEVTQTPSHQVTQMGQEVILRCVPISNHLYFYWYRQILGQKVEFLVSFYNNEISEKSEIFDDQFSVERPDGSNFTLKIRSTKLEDSAMYFCASSYLEQGQPQHFGDGTRLSIL.

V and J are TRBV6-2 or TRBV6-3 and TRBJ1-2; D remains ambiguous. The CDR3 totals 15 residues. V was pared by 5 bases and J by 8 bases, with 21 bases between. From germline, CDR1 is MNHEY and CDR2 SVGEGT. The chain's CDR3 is CASSRQTPRAGGYTF. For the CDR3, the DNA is TGTGCCAGCAGTCGGCAGACTCCGCGAGCTGGGGGCTACACCTTC.

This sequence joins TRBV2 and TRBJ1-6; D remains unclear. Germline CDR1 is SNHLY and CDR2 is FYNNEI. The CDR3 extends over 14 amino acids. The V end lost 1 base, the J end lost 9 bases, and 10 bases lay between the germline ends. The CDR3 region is CASSEGWASSPLHF. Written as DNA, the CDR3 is TGTGCCAGCAGTGAAGGCTGGGCGAGTTCACCCCTCCACTTT.

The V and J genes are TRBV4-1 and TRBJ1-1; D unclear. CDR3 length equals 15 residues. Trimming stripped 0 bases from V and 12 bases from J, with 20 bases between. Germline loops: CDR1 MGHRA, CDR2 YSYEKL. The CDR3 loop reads CASSQDPGTAELTFF. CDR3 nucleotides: TGCGCCAGCAGCCAAGACCCCGGCACTGCGGAATTAACTTTCTTT.

CDR3 residues: CASSLGQARGYTF. In DNA, the CDR3 is TGCGCCAGCAGCTTAGGACAGGCTAGAGGCTACACCTTC. The chain joins TRBV5-1 to TRBJ1-2; TRBD1 matches 7 bases. Germline CDR1 and CDR2: SGHRS and YFSETQ. The V segment lost 2 bases and the J segment 8 bases; nucleotides outside the gene matches: 6. The CDR3 covers 13 residues. Variable domain in full (rest from reference TRBV5-1 and TRBJ1-2): KAGVTQTPRYLIKTRGQQVTLSCSPISGHRSVSWYQQTPGQGLQFLFEYFSETQRNKGNFPGRFSGRQFSNSRSEMNVSTLELGDSALYLCASSLGQARGYTFGSGTRLTVV.

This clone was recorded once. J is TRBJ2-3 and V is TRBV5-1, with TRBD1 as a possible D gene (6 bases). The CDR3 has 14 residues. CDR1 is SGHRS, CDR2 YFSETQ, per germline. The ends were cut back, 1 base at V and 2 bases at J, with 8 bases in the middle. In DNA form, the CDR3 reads TGCGCCAGCAGCTTGAACAGGGACACAGATACGCAGTATTTT. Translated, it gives CASSLNRDTDTQYF.

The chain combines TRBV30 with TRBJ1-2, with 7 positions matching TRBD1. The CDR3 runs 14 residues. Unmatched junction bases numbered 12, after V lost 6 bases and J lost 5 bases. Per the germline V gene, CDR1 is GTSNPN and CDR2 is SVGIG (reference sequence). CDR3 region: CACLRDRLLYGYTF. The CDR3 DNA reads TGTGCCTGCCTTCGGGACAGACTCCTTTATGGCTACACCTTC.